This T cell receptor beta chain was captured in a study of spatial heterogeneity in lung cancer. The CDR3 runs to 16 residues. Germline V CDR1 and CDR2: SGDLS, YYNGEE. V was cut by 4 bases and J by 0 bases, with 14 bases left in between. Each TCR cDNA molecule carried a unique molecular identifier. TCRdb analysed the 5' RACE reads with MiXCR anew, one entry per CDR3 protein. The profile shows about 1,100 distinct CDR3 sequences, approximately 13% of them singletons. This clonotype was recorded at least ten times. Indicated time point: sample taken at primary tumor resection. Unsorted whole RNA of tumor, nontumor lung or frozen PBMC was sequenced.

The sample in question was normal lung tissue next to the tumor, obtained at surgery. The receptor was derived from a male donor with early-stage non-small cell lung cancer. The J gene is TRBJ1-3, the V gene TRBV9, with D unresolved. CDR3 nucleotide sequence: TGTGCCAGCAGCCCTTGGGCCATGTCCTCTGGAAACACCATATATTTT. Translating it yields CASSPWAMSSGNTIYF.